These 8 T cell receptor beta chains came from one sample sequenced in a study of a mutant IDH1 vaccine in newly diagnosed glioma. Assay used: immunoSEQ multiplex PCR; TCRdb lists only in-frame clones, some missing. The profile shows roughly 120,000 clones, 80% of them singletons. Time point described: week 11, during vaccination. Vaccinated patients received 300 ug of mutant IDH1 20-mer peptide per dose, with topical imiquimod. Their recognized antigens are unknown. Sequences were derived from PBMCs, sampled from a glioma patient whose treatment included an IDH1 peptide vaccine. Receptor source: a man aged 35-49 years with glioma.

V and J are TRBV5-6 and TRBJ1-5; 9 bases are a match to TRBD1. J gave up 7 bases and V 2 bases, and 7 bases lay outside the gene matches. This CDR3 comprises 15 residues. Per the germline V gene, CDR1 is SGHDT and CDR2 is YYEEEE. The CDR3 loop is CASSFGGTGQQPQHF. The CDR3 DNA sequence: TGTGCCAGCAGCTTTGGAGGGACAGGGCAACAGCCCCAGCATTTT.

The genes are TRBV5-5 and TRBJ1-2; 10 bases agree with TRBD1. V lost 7 bases, J lost 4 bases, and 7 bases stayed unmatched. The CDR3 has 14 residues. Per the germline V gene, CDR1 is SGHKS and CDR2 is YYEKEE (reference sequence). Here the CDR3 DNA reads TGTGCCAGCCTCCTGGGACAGGGGTCCTATGGCTACACCTTC. Translation gives CASLLGQGSYGYTF.

V gene TRBV7-2 combines with J gene TRBJ2-7; D gene uncertain. Between the trimmed V and J ends, which lost 1 base and 0 bases, there was a span of 10 bases. Germline CDR1 and CDR2: SGHTA and FQGNSA. The CDR3 runs 15 residues. The CDR3 DNA sequence: TGTGCCAGCAGCTTAGATGGTCAGGCCTCCTACGAGCAGTACTTC. Its protein is CASSLDGQASYEQYF.

The V gene is TRBV10-3, the J gene TRBJ2-7, with D perhaps TRBD2 (5 bases). CDR1 is ENHRY, CDR2 SYGVKD, per germline. The CDR3 length is 13 residues. Between the trimmed V and J ends, which lost 4 bases and 3 bases, there was a span of 10 bases. CDR3 nucleotide sequence: TGTGCCATCAGTGGTCTAGGAGGCTACGAGCAGTACTTC. Residues: CAISGLGGYEQYF.

The V gene is TRBV7-2, the J gene TRBJ2-3, with D uncertain. The germline V gene encodes CDR1 SGHTA and CDR2 FQGNSA. This CDR3 contains 13 residues. Trimming shortened V by 2 bases and J by 7 bases, and 10 bases separated the two germline ends. CDR3 loop: CASSLYQPNTQYF. Written as DNA, the CDR3 is TGTGCCAGCAGCTTATACCAACCCAATACGCAGTATTTT.

The chain uses TRBV28 and TRBJ2-1, with D possibly TRBD2 on 7 matching bases. V dropped 5 bases and J dropped 2 bases, with 16 bases sitting between them. The CDR3 spans 16 residues. Germline assignment: CDR1 MDHEN and CDR2 SYDVKM. The CDR3 bases are TGTGCCAGCAGTCCTGAGCCGGGGGGCGCCTACAATGAGCAGTTCTTC. Amino acids: CASSPEPGGAYNEQFF.

This clone was counted between two and nine times. The sample has other DNA sequences that encode this CDR3 too. The gene calls are TRBV7-2 and TRBJ2-7, with 8 bases that match TRBD1. Trimming took 5 bases from V and 2 from J; bases not matched to a gene: 5. CDR1 and CDR2 (germline): SGHTA, FQGNSA. The CDR3 covers 14 residues. The CDR3: CASSTRTGPYEQYF. As DNA, the CDR3 is TGTGCCAGCAGCACACGGACAGGGCCCTACGAGCAGTACTTC. Filled out from reference TRBV7-2 and TRBJ2-7, the complete variable domain reads GAGVSQSPSNKVTEKGKDVELRCDPISGHTALYWYRQSLGQGLEFLIYFQGNSAPDKSGLPSDRFSAERTGGSVSTLTIQRTQQEDSAVYLCASSTRTGPYEQYFGPGTRLTVT.

This clone was detected many times. The chain joins TRBV30 to TRBJ2-1; 7 nucleotides agree with TRBD2. Germline-derived CDR1 and CDR2 are GTSNPN and SVGIG (reference sequence). The CDR3 loop spans 11 amino acids. V lost 5 bases and J lost 10; bases outside the gene matches: 5. CDR3 loop: CAWAWGGEQFF. In nucleotides, the CDR3 is TGTGCCTGGGCCTGGGGGGGGGAGCAGTTCTTC. Full variable domain (missing parts from reference TRBV30 and TRBJ2-1): SQTIHQWPATLVQPVGSPLSLECTVEGTSNPNLYWYRQAAGRGLQLLFYSVGIGQISSEVPQNLSASRPQDRQFILSSKKLLLSDSGFYLCAWAWGGEQFFGPGTRLTVL.